This T cell receptor (beta chain) was documented in a study of T cell changes during pregnancy in multiple sclerosis. The CDR3 runs 15 residues. Germline lookup yields CDR1 MNHEY and CDR2 SVGAGI. After removal of 5 bases from V and 8 bases from J, the junction contained 5 bases not matched to a gene. Assay: immunoSEQ multiplex PCR; the TCRdb copy retains only in-frame clones and omits some. Among 80,000 or so clones listed, 92% were seen once. Sequenced here: peripheral blood, sampled before pregnancy. The chain has TRBV6-5 and TRBJ2-1; 14 bases are shared with TRBD2. This TCR was recovered from a female donor with multiple sclerosis, enrolled in a pregnancy study. The CDR3 loop reads CASSPGTSGSDEQFF. The CDR3 DNA sequence: TGTGCCAGCAGTCCCGGGACTAGCGGGAGCGATGAGCAGTTCTTC.